The 21 T cell receptor beta chains below all came from one sample that was sequenced in a study of cytomegalovirus exposure and HLA in healthy donors. The PCR used 60 Vbeta and 13 Jbeta primers. Measured with immunoSEQ multiplex PCR; TCRdb has only the in-frame clones, and not every one. The repertoire holds over 110,000 clones, with roughly four fifths as singletons. The sample taken for sequencing was PBMCs. The receptors originated from a woman in her thirties or forties in good health and CMV-seronegative.

The chain is built from TRBV11-3 and TRBJ2-1; TRBD1 matches 8 bases. Losses at the gene ends were 5 bases for V and 9 bases for J; bases not matched to a gene: 12. The CDR3 runs 15 residues. The germline CDR1 and CDR2 sequences are SGHNT and YENEEA. The CDR3 here is CASSRRQGSQSEQFF. The CDR3 DNA is TGTGCCAGCAGCAGACGACAGGGGAGTCAGAGTGAGCAGTTCTTC.

The genes are TRBV6-1 and TRBJ1-1; weak D call: TRBD1 (5 bases). From germline, CDR1 is MNHNS and CDR2 SASEGT. The V and J ends lost 7 bases and 1 base respectively, with 10 bases between them. This CDR3 is built from 13 residues. CDR3 in DNA: TGTGCCAGCAAAAAACAGGAGAACACTGAAGCTTTCTTT. It codes for CASKKQENTEAFF.

This clone has more than one count but fewer than ten. The rearrangement joins TRBV5-4 to TRBJ1-3, with D possibly matching TRBD1 (5 bases). This CDR3 is built from 16 residues. Germline V lookup: CDR1 SGHNT, CDR2 YYREEE (reference sequence). Between the trimmed V and J ends, which lost 0 bases and 0 bases, there was a span of 10 bases. DNA of the CDR3: TGTGCCAGCAGCTTGGGCGGGGGTTACTCTGGAAACACCATATATTTT. It encodes CASSLGGGYSGNTIYF.

This chain connects TRBV4-2 to TRBJ1-4; D gene unclear. Germline V gene sequence: CDR1 LGHNA, CDR2 YNFKEQ. This CDR3 region has 14 residues. V was pared by 0 bases and J by 8 bases, with 10 bases between. The CDR3: CASSQDQRAEKLFF. As DNA, the CDR3 is TGTGCCAGCAGCCAAGATCAAAGAGCCGAAAAACTGTTTTTT.

This rearrangement joins TRBV4-1 to TRBJ2-2; D remains unclear. The CDR3 extends over 17 amino acids. CDR1 and CDR2 (germline): MGHRA, YSYEKL. Trimming removed 0 bases from V and 3 bases from J, with 14 bases in between. The CDR3 spells CASSQEFPAPDTGELFF. CDR3 in DNA: TGCGCCAGCAGCCAAGAGTTTCCAGCGCCGGACACCGGGGAGCTGTTTTTT.

This clone was seen more than once but under ten times. The chain is built from TRBV7-9 and TRBJ1-2, with a weak D call TRBD1 (5 bases). The V and J ends lost 5 bases and 1 base respectively, with 23 bases between them. This CDR3 has 18 residues. CDR1 SEHNR and CDR2 FQNEAQ come from the germline V gene (reference sequence). CDR3 in amino acids: CASSPPDIHHPLNYGYTF. The DNA of the CDR3 is TGTGCCAGCAGCCCCCCGGACATCCACCACCCCCTTAACTATGGCTACACCTTC. Combining the CDR3 with reference TRBV7-9 and TRBJ1-2 gives the whole variable domain DTGVSQNPRHKITKRGQNVTFRCDPISEHNRLYWYRQTLGQGPEFLTYFQNEAQLEKSRLLSDRFSAERPKGSFSTLEIQRTEQGDSAMYLCASSPPDIHHPLNYGYTFGSGTRLTVV.

The chain uses TRBV13 and TRBJ2-1, with TRBD1 identical over 9 bases. The CDR3 extends over 17 amino acids. The V and J ends lost 5 bases and 1 base, in that order; junction bases with no gene match: 9. Per germline, CDR1 PRHDT and CDR2 FYEKMQ (reference sequence). The CDR3 nucleotides read TGTGCCAGCAGCCTCCCCCCCGGGACAGGGTCCTACAATGAGCAGTTCTTC. Protein product: CASSLPPGTGSYNEQFF.

This clone was counted only a few times. The rearrangement uses TRBV6-1 and TRBJ2-1, with TRBD1 as a possible D gene (5 bases). Germline V gene sequence: CDR1 MNHNS, CDR2 SASEGT. The germline V and J ends were trimmed by 8 bases and 13 bases, with 27 bases remaining between them. This CDR3 comprises 15 residues. CDR3 in DNA: TGTGCCAGCTATAAGACCAGGGCGGTGGTTAGGGTACAGTTCTTC. This encodes CASYKTRAVVRVQFF.

This clone was found a few times. The chain carries TRBV6-5 and TRBJ1-6; no clear D gene. The CDR3 has 15 residues. The ends were cut back, 2 bases at V and 7 bases at J, with 12 bases in the middle. Germline assignment: CDR1 MNHEY and CDR2 SVGAGI. The CDR3 is CASSYNRDGNSPLHF. In DNA form, the CDR3 reads TGTGCCAGCAGTTACAACAGAGATGGGAATTCACCCCTCCACTTT.

The chain recombines TRBV19 with TRBJ1-1; perhaps TRBD1 as D (6 bases). CDR3 length: 15 amino acids. Germline values: CDR1 LNHDA, CDR2 SQIVND (reference sequence). V dropped 4 bases and J dropped 4 bases, with 16 bases sitting between them. The CDR3 loop reads CASSTPGTLFTEAFF. The DNA for the CDR3 is TGTGCCAGTAGTACGCCCGGGACACTTTTCACTGAAGCTTTCTTT.

This clone was seen a few times. V gene TRBV19 combines with J gene TRBJ1-5; TRBD1 matches 9 bases. CDR1 is LNHDA and CDR2 is SQIVND in the germline V gene (reference sequence). The CDR3 runs to 15 residues. V shed 8 bases, J shed 1 base, and the junction held 6 bases outside the gene matches. Written as DNA, the CDR3 is TGTGCCAGTCGCCGGGACAGGGCGAGCAATCAGCCCCAGCATTTT. Its translation is CASRRDRASNQPQHF. The full variable domain, completed using reference TRBV19 and TRBJ1-5, is DGGITQSPKYLFRKEGQNVTLSCEQNLNHDAMYWYRQDPGQGLRLIYYSQIVNDFQKGDIAEGYSVSREKKESFPLTVTSAQKNPTAFYLCASRRDRASNQPQHFGDGTRLSIL.

V and J are TRBV5-4 and TRBJ1-6; 8 bases fit TRBD1. From germline, CDR1 is SGHNT and CDR2 YYREEE (reference sequence). V trimming: 0 bases; J trimming: 7 bases; junction bases outside the gene matches: 6. The CDR3 is 16 amino acids. CDR3 sequence reads: CASSLEGQALNSPLHF. The CDR3 nucleotides read TGTGCCAGCAGCTTGGAGGGACAGGCCCTGAATTCACCCCTCCACTTT.

The chain joins TRBV2 to TRBJ1-5; TRBD1 matches 10 bases. The germline V gene has CDR1 SNHLY and CDR2 FYNNEI. V trimming: 4 bases; J trimming: 6 bases; junction bases outside the gene matches: 6. The CDR3 contains 15 residues. As DNA, the CDR3 is TGTGCCAGCAGTGGATCGACAGGGGGCGTTCAGCCCCAGCATTTT. Protein product: CASSGSTGGVQPQHF.

This clone was seen only once. The chain carries TRBV28 and TRBJ2-7, with TRBD1 matching over 7 bases. There are 12 residues in the CDR3. V lost 4 bases to trimming and J lost 7 bases; unmatched junction nucleotides: 4. Germline lookup yields CDR1 MDHEN and CDR2 SYDVKM. The CDR3 DNA reads TGTGCCAGCAGTTCATGGGGACAGGAGCAGTACGTC. Protein: CASSSWGQEQYV.

This clone was seen a handful of times. The chain recombines TRBV5-6 with TRBJ2-6; 7 nucleotides align to TRBD1. The CDR3 covers 15 residues. J gave up 2 bases and V 2 bases, and 1 base lay outside the gene matches. The germline CDR1 and CDR2 sequences are SGHDT and YYEEEE. The CDR3 loop reads CASSLQGPGANVLTF. For the CDR3, the DNA is TGTGCCAGCAGCTTACAGGGGCCTGGGGCCAACGTCCTGACTTTC.

This chain links TRBV4-2 with TRBJ1-6; 7 bases line up with TRBD1. The CDR3 has 13 amino acids. The V gene end was trimmed by 3 bases and the J gene end by 11 bases; junction bases not matched to a gene: 4. Per germline, CDR1 LGHNA and CDR2 YNFKEQ. Here the CDR3 DNA reads TGTGCCAGCAGCCAGTTACAGGGGACACCCCTCCACTTT. As protein: CASSQLQGTPLHF.

The V gene is TRBV7-3, the J gene TRBJ2-3; 14 nucleotides agree with TRBD2. This CDR3 region has 18 residues. V lost 7 bases to trimming and J lost 4 bases; unmatched junction nucleotides: 13. Per germline, CDR1 SGHTA and CDR2 FQGTGA. In nucleotides, the CDR3 is TGTGCCAGCACGGGACTAGCGGGGGCGACGAAGTTGTCAGATACGCAGTATTTT. As protein: CASTGLAGATKLSDTQYF.

This rearrangement joins TRBV28 to TRBJ1-1; unclear D gene. This CDR3 region has 15 residues. V lost 5 bases and J 3 bases, leaving 16 bases between the germline ends. Germline values: CDR1 MDHEN, CDR2 SYDVKM. CDR3 DNA sequence: TGTGCCAGCAGTCTCCCCGGGGTTACGGACACTGAAGCTTTCTTT. Amino acid sequence: CASSLPGVTDTEAFF.

There are a few counts of this clone. This CDR3 reads CASRRELNTEAFF. Here the CDR3 DNA reads TGTGCCAGCAGGAGGGAGTTGAACACTGAAGCTTTCTTT. The chain joins TRBV6-1 to TRBJ1-1; unclear D gene. Per germline, CDR1 MNHNS and CDR2 SASEGT. This CDR3 is built from 13 residues. Trimming took off 6 bases at V and 0 bases at J, with 8 bases between the two ends.

This clone was seen more than once but under ten times. The chain employs TRBV5-1 and TRBJ1-2; D gene ambiguous. Germline V gene data show CDR1 as SGHRS and CDR2 as YFSETQ. V lost 2 bases and J lost 0, with 8 bases in between. The CDR3 consists of 14 residues. DNA for the CDR3: TGCGCCAGCAGCTTCGAGACACCTAACTATGGCTACACCTTC. The encoded protein is CASSFETPNYGYTF. Together with reference TRBV5-1 and TRBJ1-2, the CDR3 gives the full variable domain: KAGVTQTPRYLIKTRGQQVTLSCSPISGHRSVSWYQQTPGQGLQFLFEYFSETQRNKGNFPGRFSGRQFSNSRSEMNVSTLELGDSALYLCASSFETPNYGYTFGSGTRLTVV.

The chain has TRBV7-8 and TRBJ1-6; 7 bases are a match to TRBD1. With V trimmed by 3 bases and J by 1 base, 3 bases remained unmatched. Germline CDR1 reads SGHVS; CDR2 reads FQNEAQ. This CDR3 contains 16 residues. The CDR3 DNA is TGTGCCAGCAGCTTTCCAGGGGGATCCTATAATTCACCCCTCCACTTT. Protein product: CASSFPGGSYNSPLHF.